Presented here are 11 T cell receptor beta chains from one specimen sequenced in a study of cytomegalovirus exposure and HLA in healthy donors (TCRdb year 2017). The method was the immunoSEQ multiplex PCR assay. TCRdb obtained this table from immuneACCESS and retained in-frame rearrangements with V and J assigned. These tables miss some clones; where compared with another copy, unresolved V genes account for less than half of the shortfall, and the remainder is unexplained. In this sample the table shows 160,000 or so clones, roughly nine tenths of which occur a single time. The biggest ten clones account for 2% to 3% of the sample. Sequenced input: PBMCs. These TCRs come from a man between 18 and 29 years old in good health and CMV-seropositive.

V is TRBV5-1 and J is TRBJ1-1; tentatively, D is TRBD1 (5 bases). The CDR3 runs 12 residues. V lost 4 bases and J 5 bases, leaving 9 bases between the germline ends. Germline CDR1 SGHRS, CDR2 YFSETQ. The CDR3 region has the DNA TGCGCCAGCAGCACGGGGGTAACTGAAGCTTTCTTT. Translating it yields CASSTGVTEAFF. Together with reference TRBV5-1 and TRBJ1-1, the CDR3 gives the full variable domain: KAGVTQTPRYLIKTRGQQVTLSCSPISGHRSVSWYQQTPGQGLQFLFEYFSETQRNKGNFPGRFSGRQFSNSRSEMNVSTLELGDSALYLCASSTGVTEAFFGQGTRLTVV.

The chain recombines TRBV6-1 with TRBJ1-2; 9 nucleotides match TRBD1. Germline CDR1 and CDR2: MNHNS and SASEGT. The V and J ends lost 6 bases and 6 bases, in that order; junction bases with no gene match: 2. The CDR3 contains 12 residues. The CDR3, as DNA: TGTGCCAGCAGAGGGGACAGGGATGGCTACACCTTC. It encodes CASRGDRDGYTF.

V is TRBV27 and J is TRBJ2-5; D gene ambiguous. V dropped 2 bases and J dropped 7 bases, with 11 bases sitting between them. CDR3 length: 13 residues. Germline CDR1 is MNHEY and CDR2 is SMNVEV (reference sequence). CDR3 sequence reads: CASSLGWSGTQYF. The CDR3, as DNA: TGTGCCAGCAGTTTAGGGTGGTCGGGGACCCAGTACTTC.

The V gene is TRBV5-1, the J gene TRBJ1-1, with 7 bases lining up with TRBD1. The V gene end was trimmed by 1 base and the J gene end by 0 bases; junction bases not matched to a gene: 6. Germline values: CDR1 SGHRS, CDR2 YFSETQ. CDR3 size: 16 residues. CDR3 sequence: CASSLTPQGMNTEAFF. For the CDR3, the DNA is TGCGCCAGCAGCTTGACGCCACAGGGGATGAACACTGAAGCTTTCTTT.

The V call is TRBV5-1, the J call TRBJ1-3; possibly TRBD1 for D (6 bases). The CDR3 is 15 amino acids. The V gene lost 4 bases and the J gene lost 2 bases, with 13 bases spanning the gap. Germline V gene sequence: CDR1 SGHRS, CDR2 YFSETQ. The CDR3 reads CASSGGPLAGNTIYF. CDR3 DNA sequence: TGCGCCAGCAGCGGGGGCCCCCTGGCTGGAAACACCATATATTTT.

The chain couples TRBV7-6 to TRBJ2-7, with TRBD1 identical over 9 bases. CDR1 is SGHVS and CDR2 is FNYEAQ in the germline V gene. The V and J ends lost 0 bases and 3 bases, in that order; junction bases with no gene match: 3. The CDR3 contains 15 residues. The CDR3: CASSLAQGQGYEQYF. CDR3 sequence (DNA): TGTGCCAGCAGCTTAGCCCAGGGACAGGGCTACGAGCAGTACTTC.

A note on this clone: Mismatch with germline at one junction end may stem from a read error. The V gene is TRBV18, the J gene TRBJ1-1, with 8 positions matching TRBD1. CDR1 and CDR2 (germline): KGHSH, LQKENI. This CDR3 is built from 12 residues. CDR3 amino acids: CASSPQGAGNTF. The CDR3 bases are TGTGCCAGCTCACCTCAGGGGGCTGGGAATACCTTT.

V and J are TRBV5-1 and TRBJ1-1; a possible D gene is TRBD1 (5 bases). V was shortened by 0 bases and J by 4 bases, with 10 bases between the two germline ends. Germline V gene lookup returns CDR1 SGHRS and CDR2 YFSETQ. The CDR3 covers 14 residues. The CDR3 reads CASSLELQATEAFF. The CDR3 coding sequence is TGCGCCAGCAGCTTGGAATTACAGGCCACTGAAGCTTTCTTT. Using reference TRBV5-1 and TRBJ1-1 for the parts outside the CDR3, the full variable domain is KAGVTQTPRYLIKTRGQQVTLSCSPISGHRSVSWYQQTPGQGLQFLFEYFSETQRNKGNFPGRFSGRQFSNSRSEMNVSTLELGDSALYLCASSLELQATEAFFGQGTRLTVV.

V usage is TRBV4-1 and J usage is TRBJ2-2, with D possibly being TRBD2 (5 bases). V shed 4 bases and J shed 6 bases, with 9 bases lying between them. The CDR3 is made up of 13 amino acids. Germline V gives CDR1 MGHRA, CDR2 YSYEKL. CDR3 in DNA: TGCGCCAGCAGCCGGACCGGGGCCGGGGAGCTGTTTTTT. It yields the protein CASSRTGAGELFF.

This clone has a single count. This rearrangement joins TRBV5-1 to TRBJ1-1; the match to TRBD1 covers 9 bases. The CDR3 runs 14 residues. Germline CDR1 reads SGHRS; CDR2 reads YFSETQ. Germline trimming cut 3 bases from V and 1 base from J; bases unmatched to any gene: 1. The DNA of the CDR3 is TGCGCCAGCAGCTCGGGACAGGGGAACACTGAAGCTTTCTTT. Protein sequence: CASSSGQGNTEAFF.

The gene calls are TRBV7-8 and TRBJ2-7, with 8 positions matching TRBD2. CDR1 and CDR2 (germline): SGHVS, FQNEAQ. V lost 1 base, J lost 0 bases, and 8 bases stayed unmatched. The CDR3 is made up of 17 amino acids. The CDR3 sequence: CASSLDAGLVGSYEQYF. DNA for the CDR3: TGTGCCAGCAGCTTAGATGCGGGACTAGTCGGCTCCTACGAGCAGTACTTC.